Following are 21 T cell receptor beta chains from one sample sequenced in a study of cytomegalovirus exposure and HLA in healthy donors. In the PCR, 60 Vbeta and 13 Jbeta primers were used. Assay: immunoSEQ multiplex PCR; the TCRdb copy retains only in-frame clones and omits some. The data contain 75,000 to 90,000 clones, about 80% of them singletons. The sequenced material came from PBMCs. These receptors all come from a man over 45 in good health and CMV-seronegative.

This chain connects TRBV7-2 to TRBJ1-2; D not resolved. The V gene's germline CDR1 is SGHTA and CDR2 FQGNSA. V lost 4 bases and J lost 7, with 19 bases in between. The CDR3 length is 15 residues. CDR3 amino acids: CASSWERTAVAGYTF. CDR3 bases: TGTGCCAGCAGCTGGGAGCGTACGGCGGTGGCTGGCTACACCTTC. The full variable domain, in which reference TRBV7-2 and TRBJ1-2 provide the parts outside the CDR3, is GAGVSQSPSNKVTEKGKDVELRCDPISGHTALYWYRQSLGQGLEFLIYFQGNSAPDKSGLPSDRFSAERTGGSVSTLTIQRTQQEDSAVYLCASSWERTAVAGYTFGSGTRLTVV.

This rearrangement joins TRBV4-2 to TRBJ2-1; maybe TRBD2 (6 bases). The CDR3 spans 15 residues. V was shortened by 0 bases and J by 4 bases, with 10 bases between the two germline ends. Germline CDR1 LGHNA, CDR2 YNFKEQ. As DNA, the CDR3 is TGTGCCAGCAGCCAAGACGCGGGAAAGTACAATGAGCAGTTCTTC. Its protein is CASSQDAGKYNEQFF.

The gene calls are TRBV18 and TRBJ1-1; D is perhaps TRBD1 (6 bases). The CDR3 runs 14 residues. CDR1 is KGHSH and CDR2 is LQKENI in the germline V gene. V was shortened by 5 bases and J by 1 base, with 11 bases between the two germline ends. The CDR3 DNA follows: TGTGCCAGCTCAGCAGCAGGGGAGAACACTGAAGCTTTCTTT. Protein: CASSAAGENTEAFF.

The chain links TRBV7-9 to TRBJ1-4; 11 nucleotides align to TRBD1. V trimming: 3 bases; J trimming: 6 bases; junction bases outside the gene matches: 6. This CDR3 has 16 amino acids. CDR1 is SEHNR, CDR2 FQNEAQ, per germline (reference sequence). The CDR3: CASSFVPGQGDEKLFF. The CDR3 DNA sequence: TGTGCCAGCAGCTTTGTTCCGGGACAGGGGGATGAAAAACTGTTTTTT.

This clone has more than one count but fewer than ten. The chain recombines TRBV5-8 with TRBJ1-1; 8 bases agree with TRBD1. Germline values: CDR1 SGHTS, CDR2 YDEGEE. The CDR3 covers 15 residues. Losses at the gene ends were 3 bases for V and 1 base for J; bases not matched to a gene: 5. The CDR3 sequence is CASSSDGQGNTEAFF. Written as DNA, the CDR3 is TGTGCCAGCAGCTCGGACGGACAGGGGAACACTGAAGCTTTCTTT.

The table lists this clone with a few counts. The chain links TRBV13 to TRBJ2-5; D might be TRBD1 (8 bases). Germline V gene data show CDR1 as PRHDT and CDR2 as FYEKMQ (reference sequence). V was shortened by 6 bases and J by 5 bases, with 19 bases between the two germline ends. This CDR3 is built from 15 residues. CDR3 coding DNA: TGTGCCAGCAGTTCAGCCGACAGGGGAGGGGAGACCCAGTACTTC. Residues: CASSSADRGGETQYF.

The chain is built from TRBV4-2 and TRBJ2-7, with TRBD1 matching 7 bases. CDR1 and CDR2 from the germline V gene are LGHNA and YNFKEQ. The CDR3 has 17 amino acids. J gave up 3 bases and V 0 bases, and 11 bases lay outside the gene matches. CDR3 protein: CASSQEYGRGKVYEQYF. CDR3 nucleotides: TGTGCCAGCAGCCAAGAGTACGGCAGGGGGAAGGTCTACGAGCAGTACTTC.

This chain connects TRBV2 to TRBJ2-5; TRBD1 is a possible D gene (6 bases). The CDR3 spans 14 residues. Trimming pared 4 bases from V and 6 bases from J, leaving 15 bases between. Germline V lookup: CDR1 SNHLY, CDR2 FYNNEI. The CDR3: CASSATGIEKTQYF. The CDR3 nucleotides are TGTGCCAGCAGTGCCACAGGGATTGAAAAGACCCAGTACTTC.

J is TRBJ1-5 and V is TRBV28; D unresolved. This CDR3 has 13 amino acids. The V and J ends lost 7 bases and 1 base respectively, with 8 bases between them. In germline, CDR1 is MDHEN, CDR2 SYDVKM. This CDR3 reads CASNSGSNQPQHF. CDR3 DNA: TGTGCCAGCAACAGCGGGAGCAATCAGCCCCAGCATTTT.

The chain uses TRBV15 and TRBJ2-3, with D tentatively TRBD2 (7 bases). V was shortened by 1 base and J by 4 bases, with 18 bases between the two germline ends. Germline V CDR1 and CDR2: LNHNV, YYDKDF (reference sequence). The CDR3 length is 17 residues. CDR3: CATSRGRRGGIADTQYF. The CDR3 coding sequence is TGTGCCACCAGCAGAGGTCGGAGGGGGGGTATCGCAGATACGCAGTATTTT. Full variable domain (remainder filled in from reference TRBV15 and TRBJ2-3): DAMVIQNPRYQVTQFGKPVTLSCSQTLNHNVMYWYQQKSSQAPKLLFHYYDKDFNNEADTPDNFQSRRPNTSFCFLDIRSPGLGDTAMYLCATSRGRRGGIADTQYFGPGTRLTVL.

This clone has only a few counts. At the DNA level, this CDR3 is encoded by other sequences in the same sample as well. The genes are TRBV19 and TRBJ1-4, with TRBD1 identical over 8 bases. The CDR3 sequence is 14 residues long. The germline V gene has CDR1 LNHDA and CDR2 SQIVND (reference sequence). The J segment lost 5 bases and the V segment lost 3 bases, leaving 2 bases of the junction unmatched. The CDR3 loop reads CASSIRQGNEKLFF. In DNA, the CDR3 is TGTGCCAGTAGTATCCGACAGGGGAATGAAAAACTGTTTTTT.

The J gene is TRBJ1-2, the V gene TRBV15, with 9 bases that match TRBD1. The J segment lost 7 bases and the V segment lost 6 bases, leaving 3 bases of the junction unmatched. Per germline, CDR1 LNHNV and CDR2 YYDKDF (reference sequence). The CDR3 runs 12 residues. The CDR3 nucleotides are TGTGCCACCAGACAGGGGGCGGGTGGCTACACCTTC. The encoded protein is CATRQGAGGYTF.

Notes on this clone: This CDR3 is also generated by other DNA sequences in the sample. The chain combines TRBV2 with TRBJ1-5, with unresolved D. Trimming left V 0 bases short and J 0 bases short, with 6 bases between. Germline V CDR1 and CDR2: SNHLY, FYNNEI. This CDR3 spans 15 amino acids. CDR3 loop: CASSEARGSNQPQHF. The CDR3 DNA sequence: TGTGCCAGCAGTGAAGCTCGGGGTAGCAATCAGCCCCAGCATTTT.

V and J are TRBV2 and TRBJ2-7, with TRBD1 matching 9 bases. Germline V lookup: CDR1 SNHLY, CDR2 FYNNEI. CDR3 length: 15 residues. The trim removed 6 bases at V and 2 bases at J, leaving 8 bases unmatched. Written as DNA, the CDR3 is TGTGCCAGCAGCCCTCGGGGGACAGGGACCTACGAGCAGTACTTC. It encodes CASSPRGTGTYEQYF. The full variable domain, with the rest looked up from reference TRBV2 and TRBJ2-7, is EPEVTQTPSHQVTQMGQEVILRCVPISNHLYFYWYRQILGQKVEFLVSFYNNEISEKSEIFDDQFSVERPDGSNFTLKIRSTKLEDSAMYFCASSPRGTGTYEQYFGPGTRLTVT.

V and J are TRBV29-1 and TRBJ1-1; D unclear. CDR1 and CDR2 (germline): SQVTM, ANQGSEA. This CDR3 is built from 13 residues. V lost 1 base and J lost 3, with 9 bases in between. The CDR3 sequence: CSVEVGADTEAFF. The CDR3 bases are TGCAGCGTTGAAGTAGGAGCCGACACTGAAGCTTTCTTT.

This chain links TRBV18 with TRBJ2-5, with 8 positions matching TRBD1. The trim removed 0 bases at V and 4 bases at J, leaving 10 bases unmatched. The CDR3 extends over 17 amino acids. Germline lookup yields CDR1 KGHSH and CDR2 LQKENI. The CDR3 sequence: CASSPPARQGLGETQYF. DNA for the CDR3: TGTGCCAGCTCACCACCGGCTCGACAGGGGTTAGGAGAGACCCAGTACTTC.

The gene calls are TRBV29-1 and TRBJ2-7; D is possibly TRBD2 (6 bases). V was trimmed by 4 bases and J by 7 bases, leaving 26 bases between them. The length of the CDR3 is 16 residues. Germline values: CDR1 SQVTM, CDR2 ANQGSEA. The CDR3 loop reads CSVVSGVQDYDWEQYF. For the CDR3, the DNA is TGCAGCGTTGTCAGTGGGGTACAGGACTACGATTGGGAGCAGTACTTC.

V and J are TRBV4-1 and TRBJ2-6; 7 bases are a match to TRBD1. The CDR3 runs to 18 residues. V lost 6 bases and J lost 2; bases outside the gene matches: 13. Germline V lookup: CDR1 MGHRA, CDR2 YSYEKL. CDR3 nucleotide sequence: TGCGCCAGCAGGGTGAGGTGGGACAGCAGCCCTGGGGCCAACGTCCTGACTTTC. Translated: CASRVRWDSSPGANVLTF.

The sample holds a few counts of this clone. The chain has TRBV5-8 and TRBJ1-5, with TRBD1 as a possible D gene (5 bases). The V gene's germline CDR1 is SGHTS and CDR2 YDEGEE. With 0 bases removed from V and 3 bases from J, the gap between germline ends came to 10 bases. This CDR3 is 15 amino acids long. CDR3 DNA sequence: TGTGCCAGCAGCTTGGGGACAAACGTCAATCAGCCCCAGCATTTT. This gives the protein CASSLGTNVNQPQHF. The whole variable domain, remainder taken from reference TRBV5-8 and TRBJ1-5, is EAGVTQSPTHLIKTRGQQATLRCSPISGHTSVYWYQQALGLGLQFLLWYDEGEERNRGNFPPRFSGRQFPNYSSELNVNALELEDSALYLCASSLGTNVNQPQHFGDGTRLSIL.

This chain connects TRBV7-3 to TRBJ2-5, with 11 bases that match TRBD1. The V and J ends lost 4 bases and 5 bases, in that order; junction bases with no gene match: 6. Germline V gene lookup returns CDR1 SGHTA and CDR2 FQGTGA. This CDR3 contains 15 residues. CDR3 nucleotides: TGTGCCAGCAGCTGGACAGGGGGCCTCACGGAGACCCAGTACTTC. This gives the protein CASSWTGGLTETQYF.

The rearrangement joins TRBV27 to TRBJ1-2, with D possibly matching TRBD1 (5 bases). The CDR3 sequence is 13 residues long. The V gene's germline CDR1 is MNHEY and CDR2 SMNVEV (reference sequence). V lost 5 bases, J lost 5 bases, and 12 bases lay in between. The CDR3 DNA follows: TGTGCCAGCAGTAGCCGACAGTCTTATGGCTACACCTTC. This sequence encodes CASSSRQSYGYTF.